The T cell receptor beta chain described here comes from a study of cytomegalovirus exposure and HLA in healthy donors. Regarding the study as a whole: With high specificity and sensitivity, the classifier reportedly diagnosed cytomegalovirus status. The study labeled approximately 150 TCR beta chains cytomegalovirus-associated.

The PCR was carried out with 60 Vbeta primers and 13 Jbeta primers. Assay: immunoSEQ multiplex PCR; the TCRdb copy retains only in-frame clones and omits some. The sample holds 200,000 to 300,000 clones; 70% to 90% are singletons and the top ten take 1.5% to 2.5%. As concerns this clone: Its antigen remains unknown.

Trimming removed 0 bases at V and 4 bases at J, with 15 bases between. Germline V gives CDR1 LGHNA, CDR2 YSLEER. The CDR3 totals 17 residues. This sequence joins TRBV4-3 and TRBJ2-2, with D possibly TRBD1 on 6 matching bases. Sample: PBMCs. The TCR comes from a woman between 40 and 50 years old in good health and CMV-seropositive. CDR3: CASSQDVKGDGTGELFF. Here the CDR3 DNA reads TGCGCCAGCAGCCAAGATGTGAAGGGGGATGGCACCGGGGAGCTGTTTTTT.